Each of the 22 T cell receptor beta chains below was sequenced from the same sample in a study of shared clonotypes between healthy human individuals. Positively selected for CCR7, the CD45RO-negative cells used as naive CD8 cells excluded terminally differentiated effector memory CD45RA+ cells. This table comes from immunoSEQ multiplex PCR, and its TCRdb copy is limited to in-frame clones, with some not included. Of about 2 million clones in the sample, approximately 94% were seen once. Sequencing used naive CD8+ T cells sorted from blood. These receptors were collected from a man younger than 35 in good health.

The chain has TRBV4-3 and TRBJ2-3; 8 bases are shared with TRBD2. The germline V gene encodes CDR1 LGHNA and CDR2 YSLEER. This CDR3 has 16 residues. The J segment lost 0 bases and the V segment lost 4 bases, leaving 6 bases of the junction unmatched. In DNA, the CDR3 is TGCGCCAGCAGCCCGGTAGCGGGGCCTAGCACAGATACGCAGTATTTT. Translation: CASSPVAGPSTDTQYF.

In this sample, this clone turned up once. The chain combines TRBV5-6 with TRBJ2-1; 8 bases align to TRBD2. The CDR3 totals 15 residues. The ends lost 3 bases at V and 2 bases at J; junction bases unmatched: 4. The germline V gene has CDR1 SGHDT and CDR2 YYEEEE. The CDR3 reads CASSSGTSPYNEQFF. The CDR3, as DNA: TGTGCCAGCAGCTCCGGGACTAGTCCCTACAATGAGCAGTTCTTC.

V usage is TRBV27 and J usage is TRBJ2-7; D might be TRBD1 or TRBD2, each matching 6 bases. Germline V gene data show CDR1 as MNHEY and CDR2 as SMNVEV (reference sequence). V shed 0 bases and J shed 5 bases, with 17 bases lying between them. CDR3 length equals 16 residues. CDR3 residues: CASSLSRGTGRNEQYF. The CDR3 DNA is TGTGCCAGCAGTTTATCGCGAGGTACAGGGAGGAACGAGCAGTACTTC.

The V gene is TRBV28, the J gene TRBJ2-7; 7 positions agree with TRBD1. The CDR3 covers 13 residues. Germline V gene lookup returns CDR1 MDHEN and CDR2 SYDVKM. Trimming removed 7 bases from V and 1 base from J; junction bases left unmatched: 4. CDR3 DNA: TGTGCCAGCACCCGGGACAGTTCCTACGAGCAGTACTTC. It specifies CASTRDSSYEQYF.

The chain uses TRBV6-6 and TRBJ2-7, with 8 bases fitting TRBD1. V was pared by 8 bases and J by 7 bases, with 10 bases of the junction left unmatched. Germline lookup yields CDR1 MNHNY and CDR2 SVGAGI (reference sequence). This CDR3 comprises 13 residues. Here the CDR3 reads CASLGQGLSEQYF. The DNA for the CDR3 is TGTGCCAGCTTAGGACAGGGATTAAGTGAGCAGTACTTC.

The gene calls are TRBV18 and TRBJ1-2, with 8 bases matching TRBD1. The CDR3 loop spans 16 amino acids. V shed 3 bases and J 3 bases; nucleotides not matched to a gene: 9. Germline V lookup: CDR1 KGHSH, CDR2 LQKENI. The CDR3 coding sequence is TGTGCCAGCTCACCCGAACCGGGGACAGGATACTATGGCTACACCTTC. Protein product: CASSPEPGTGYYGYTF.

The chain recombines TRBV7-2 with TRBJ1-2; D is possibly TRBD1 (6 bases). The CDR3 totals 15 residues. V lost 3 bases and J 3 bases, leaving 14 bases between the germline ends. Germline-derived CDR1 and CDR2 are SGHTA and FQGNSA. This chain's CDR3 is CASSLLGGSDYGYTF. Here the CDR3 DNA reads TGTGCCAGCAGCTTGCTTGGGGGCAGCGACTATGGCTACACCTTC.

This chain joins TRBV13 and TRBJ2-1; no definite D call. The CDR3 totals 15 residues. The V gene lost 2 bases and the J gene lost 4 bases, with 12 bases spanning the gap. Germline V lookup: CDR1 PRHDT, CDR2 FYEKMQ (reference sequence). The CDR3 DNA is TGTGCCAGCAGCTTACAAACCTCCCAATACAATGAGCAGTTCTTC. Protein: CASSLQTSQYNEQFF.

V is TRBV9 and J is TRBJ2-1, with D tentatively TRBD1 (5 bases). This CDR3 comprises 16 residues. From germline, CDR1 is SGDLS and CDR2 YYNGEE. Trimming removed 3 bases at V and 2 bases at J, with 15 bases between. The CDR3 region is CASSGIAGAPYNEQFF. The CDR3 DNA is TGTGCCAGCAGCGGGATAGCTGGGGCCCCCTACAATGAGCAGTTCTTC.

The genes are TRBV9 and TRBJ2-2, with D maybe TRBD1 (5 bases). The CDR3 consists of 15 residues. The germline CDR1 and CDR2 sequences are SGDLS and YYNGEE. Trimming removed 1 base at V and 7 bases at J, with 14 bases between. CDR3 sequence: CASSVSSGIGGELFF. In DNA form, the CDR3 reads TGTGCCAGCAGCGTATCCTCAGGGATAGGCGGGGAGCTGTTTTTT.

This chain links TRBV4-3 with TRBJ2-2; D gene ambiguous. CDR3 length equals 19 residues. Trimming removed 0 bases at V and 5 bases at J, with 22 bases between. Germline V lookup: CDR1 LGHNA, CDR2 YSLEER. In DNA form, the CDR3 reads TGCGCCAGCAGCCAAGATGTTGCGGCAGGAGAATGGTGGACCGGGGAGCTGTTTTTT. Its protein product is CASSQDVAAGEWWTGELFF.

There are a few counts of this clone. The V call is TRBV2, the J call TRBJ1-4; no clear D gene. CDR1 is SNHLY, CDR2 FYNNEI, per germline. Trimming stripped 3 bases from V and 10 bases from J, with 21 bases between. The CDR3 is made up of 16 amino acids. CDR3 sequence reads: CASSESFALQMGKLFF. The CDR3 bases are TGTGCCAGCAGTGAGTCGTTCGCGCTACAGATGGGAAAACTGTTTTTT.

The CDR3 DNA follows: TGTGCCAGCAGCCAAGGATTCACAAGTGGGGCCTCCTATAATTCACCCCTCCACTTT. Its protein is CASSQGFTSGASYNSPLHF. The V call is TRBV14, the J call TRBJ1-6; tentative D call: TRBD1 (5 bases). V was shortened by 1 base and J by 0 bases, with 16 bases between the two germline ends. This CDR3 is built from 19 residues. Per germline, CDR1 SGHDN and CDR2 FVKESK. Based on the CDR3 plus reference TRBV14 and TRBJ1-6, the full variable domain is EAGVTQFPSHSVIEKGQTVTLRCDPISGHDNLYWYRRVMGKEIKFLLHFVKESKQDESGMPNNRFLAERTGGTYSTLKVQPAELEDSGVYFCASSQGFTSGASYNSPLHFGNGTRLTVT.

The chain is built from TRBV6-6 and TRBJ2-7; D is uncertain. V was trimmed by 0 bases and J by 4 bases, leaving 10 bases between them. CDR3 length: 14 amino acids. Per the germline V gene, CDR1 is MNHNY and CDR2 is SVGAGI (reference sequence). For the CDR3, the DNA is TGTGCCAGCAGTTACTCGAACTTGGGGTACGAGCAGTACTTC. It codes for CASSYSNLGYEQYF.

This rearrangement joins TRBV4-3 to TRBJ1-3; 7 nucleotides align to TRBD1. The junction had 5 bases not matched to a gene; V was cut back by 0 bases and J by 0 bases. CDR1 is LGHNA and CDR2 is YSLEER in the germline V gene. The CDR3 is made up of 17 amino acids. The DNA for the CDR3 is TGCGCCAGCAGCCAAGATCTGGAGGGGGCCTCTGGAAACACCATATATTTT. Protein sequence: CASSQDLEGASGNTIYF.

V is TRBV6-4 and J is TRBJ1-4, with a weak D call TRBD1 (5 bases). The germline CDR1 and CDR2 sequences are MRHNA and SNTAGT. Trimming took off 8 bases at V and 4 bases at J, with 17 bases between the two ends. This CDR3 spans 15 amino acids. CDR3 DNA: TGTGCCAGCTTATCGAGGGGCAGTGTTAATGAAAAACTGTTTTTT. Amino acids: CASLSRGSVNEKLFF.

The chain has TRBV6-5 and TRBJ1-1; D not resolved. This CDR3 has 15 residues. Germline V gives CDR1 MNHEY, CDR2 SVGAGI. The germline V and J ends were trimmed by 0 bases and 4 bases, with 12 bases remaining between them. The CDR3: CASSYSMTATTEAFF. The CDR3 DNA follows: TGTGCCAGCAGTTACTCGATGACCGCCACCACTGAAGCTTTCTTT.

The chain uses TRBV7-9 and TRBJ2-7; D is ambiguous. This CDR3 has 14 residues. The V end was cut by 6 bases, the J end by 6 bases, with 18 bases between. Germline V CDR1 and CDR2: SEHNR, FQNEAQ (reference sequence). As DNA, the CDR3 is TGTGCCAGCAGTTCAGATACGCGGCTCGGCGAGCAGTACTTC. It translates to CASSSDTRLGEQYF.

The CDR3 nucleotides read TGTGCCAGCAGTTCGGACGACAGTGGTCTTAATTCACCCCTCCACTTT. Protein product: CASSSDDSGLNSPLHF. V and J are TRBV27 and TRBJ1-6; possibly TRBD1 for D (5 bases). The germline V and J ends were trimmed by 4 bases and 6 bases, with 16 bases remaining between them. The CDR3 is 16 amino acids. Germline V gene data show CDR1 as MNHEY and CDR2 as SMNVEV (reference sequence).

The CDR3 reads CASSQESMQGNNQPQHF. The DNA of the CDR3 is TGCGCCAGCAGCCAAGAATCGATGCAGGGAAACAATCAGCCCCAGCATTTT. This chain connects TRBV4-1 to TRBJ1-5; possibly TRBD1 for D (5 bases). The germline V gene encodes CDR1 MGHRA and CDR2 YSYEKL. V was pared by 0 bases and J by 3 bases, with 15 bases between. There are 17 residues in the CDR3.

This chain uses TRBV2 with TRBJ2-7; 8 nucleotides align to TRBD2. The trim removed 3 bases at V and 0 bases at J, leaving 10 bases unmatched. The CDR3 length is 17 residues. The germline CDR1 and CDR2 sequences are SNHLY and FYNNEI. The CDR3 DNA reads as TGTGCCAGCAGTGATTTGGGGTGGGGGACTAGCTCCTACGAGCAGTACTTC. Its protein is CASSDLGWGTSSYEQYF.

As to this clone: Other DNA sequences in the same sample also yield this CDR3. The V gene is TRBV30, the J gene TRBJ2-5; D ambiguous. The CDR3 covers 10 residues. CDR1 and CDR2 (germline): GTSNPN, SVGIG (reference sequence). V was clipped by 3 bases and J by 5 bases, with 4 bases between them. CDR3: CAWSGETQYF. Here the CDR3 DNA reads TGTGCCTGGAGCGGGGAGACCCAGTACTTC.